The next 11 T cell receptor beta chains were all read from a single sample in a study of blood T cells in healthy people across ages. Combining a sample-barcoded 5' primer with a J-beta primer mix, a second PCR ran for roughly 7 to 11 cycles. Each CDR3 protein gets one entry after TCRdb re-called the 5' RACE reads with MiXCR. The top ten clones hold more than 25% of a sample with hundreds of thousands of distinct CDR3 sequences, 56% of them seen once. Sample: blood. These receptors all stem from a man aged 35-49 years in good health.

The gene calls are TRBV20-1 and TRBJ2-1, with D tentatively TRBD2 (6 bases). V was pared by 1 base and J by 8 bases, with 15 bases between. The germline CDR1 and CDR2 sequences are DFQATT and SNEGSKA (reference sequence). The CDR3 has 14 residues. CDR3 in amino acids: CSARAFGGADEQFF. CDR3 DNA: TGCAGTGCTAGAGCTTTCGGAGGGGCGGATGAGCAGTTCTTC.

The chain uses TRBV20-1 and TRBJ1-2; tentative D call: TRBD1 (5 bases). The germline V gene encodes CDR1 DFQATT and CDR2 SNEGSKA (reference sequence). V dropped 3 bases and J dropped 6 bases, with 14 bases sitting between them. CDR3 length: 13 amino acids. CDR3 residues: CSASATVGDGYTF. The CDR3 nucleotides are TGCAGTGCTAGCGCCACGGTGGGGGATGGCTACACCTTC.

The rearrangement links TRBV29-1 to TRBJ2-3; 11 bases are shared with TRBD2. CDR1 and CDR2 (germline): SQVTM, ANQGSEA. The CDR3 is made up of 16 amino acids. The V gene end was trimmed by 0 bases and the J gene end by 3 bases; junction bases not matched to a gene: 5. CDR3 coding DNA: TGCAGCGTTGAAGATCAACTAGCGGGGGCTACAGATACGCAGTATTTT. This translates into CSVEDQLAGATDTQYF.

The V call is TRBV7-9, the J call TRBJ1-5; possibly TRBD1 for D (6 bases). Trimming took 0 bases from V and 4 from J, leaving 19 bases between them. CDR1 and CDR2 (germline): SEHNR, FQNEAQ (reference sequence). The CDR3 totals 18 residues. The CDR3 loop reads CASSLARAGDLGNQPQHF. Written as DNA, the CDR3 is TGTGCCAGCAGCTTAGCTAGGGCAGGGGATCTCGGAAATCAGCCCCAGCATTTT.

Only one count was recorded for this clonotype. The rearrangement uses TRBV6-6 and TRBJ1-2; 8 positions match TRBD1. Germline CDR1 and CDR2: MNHNY and SVGAGI (reference sequence). V gave up 8 bases and J gave up 3 bases; unmatched junction bases: 8. The CDR3 length is 14 residues. The CDR3 DNA sequence: TGTGCCAGCCGGGGACAGGCTCCGGACTATGGCTACACCTTC. Its translation: CASRGQAPDYGYTF.

The chain carries TRBV20-1 and TRBJ1-1; TRBD1 agrees at 9 bases. The CDR3 sequence is 14 residues long. With 3 bases clipped from V and 2 bases from J, the junction kept 4 bases outside the gene matches. Per the germline V gene, CDR1 is DFQATT and CDR2 is SNEGSKA (reference sequence). The CDR3 loop reads CSASRDRDNTEAFF. CDR3 nucleotides: TGCAGTGCTAGCCGGGACAGGGATAACACTGAAGCTTTCTTT.

The chain carries TRBV27 and TRBJ2-1; TRBD2 matches 10 bases. CDR1 is MNHEY, CDR2 SMNVEV, per germline (reference sequence). Trimming cost V 3 bases and J 7 bases; bases outside gene matches: 6. The CDR3 loop spans 15 amino acids. CDR3 amino acids: CASSFSGRGPNEQFF. The CDR3 DNA is TGTGCCAGCAGTTTCAGCGGGAGGGGCCCTAATGAGCAGTTCTTC.

This clonotype was seen a single time. The rearrangement joins TRBV3-1 to TRBJ2-5; D gene ambiguous. The CDR3 has 15 amino acids. With 3 bases removed from V and 0 bases from J, the gap between germline ends came to 11 bases. The V gene's germline CDR1 is LGHDT and CDR2 YNNKEL (reference sequence). The DNA for the CDR3 is TGTGCCAGCAGCCAGAGGCCGGGCTACCAAGAGACCCAGTACTTC. It translates to CASSQRPGYQETQYF.

The chain has TRBV16 and TRBJ2-1, with D hard to call. This CDR3 has 13 amino acids. The V gene's germline CDR1 is KGHSY and CDR2 FQNENV. The ends were cut back, 3 bases at V and 7 bases at J, with 10 bases in the middle. The CDR3 region is CASSHNMINEQFF. The CDR3 DNA follows: TGTGCCAGCAGCCACAACATGATAAATGAGCAGTTCTTC.

The chain combines TRBV6-2 or TRBV6-3 with TRBJ2-4, with D uncertain. The CDR3 runs 13 residues. In germline, CDR1 is MNHEY, CDR2 SVGEGT. Trimming pared 4 bases from V and 5 bases from J, leaving 9 bases between. CDR3 sequence reads: CASSSGHQNIQYF. CDR3 in DNA: TGTGCCAGCAGTTCGGGCCACCAAAACATTCAGTACTTC.

Only a few counts were recorded for this clonotype. The chain combines TRBV4-1 with TRBJ2-4; the D is unclear. V was shortened by 3 bases and J by 7 bases, with 13 bases between the two germline ends. The CDR3 runs 14 residues. Germline V gene data show CDR1 as MGHRA and CDR2 as YSYEKL. The CDR3 region is CASSHITEINIQYF. CDR3 DNA: TGCGCCAGCAGCCATATAACGGAGATCAACATTCAGTACTTC.